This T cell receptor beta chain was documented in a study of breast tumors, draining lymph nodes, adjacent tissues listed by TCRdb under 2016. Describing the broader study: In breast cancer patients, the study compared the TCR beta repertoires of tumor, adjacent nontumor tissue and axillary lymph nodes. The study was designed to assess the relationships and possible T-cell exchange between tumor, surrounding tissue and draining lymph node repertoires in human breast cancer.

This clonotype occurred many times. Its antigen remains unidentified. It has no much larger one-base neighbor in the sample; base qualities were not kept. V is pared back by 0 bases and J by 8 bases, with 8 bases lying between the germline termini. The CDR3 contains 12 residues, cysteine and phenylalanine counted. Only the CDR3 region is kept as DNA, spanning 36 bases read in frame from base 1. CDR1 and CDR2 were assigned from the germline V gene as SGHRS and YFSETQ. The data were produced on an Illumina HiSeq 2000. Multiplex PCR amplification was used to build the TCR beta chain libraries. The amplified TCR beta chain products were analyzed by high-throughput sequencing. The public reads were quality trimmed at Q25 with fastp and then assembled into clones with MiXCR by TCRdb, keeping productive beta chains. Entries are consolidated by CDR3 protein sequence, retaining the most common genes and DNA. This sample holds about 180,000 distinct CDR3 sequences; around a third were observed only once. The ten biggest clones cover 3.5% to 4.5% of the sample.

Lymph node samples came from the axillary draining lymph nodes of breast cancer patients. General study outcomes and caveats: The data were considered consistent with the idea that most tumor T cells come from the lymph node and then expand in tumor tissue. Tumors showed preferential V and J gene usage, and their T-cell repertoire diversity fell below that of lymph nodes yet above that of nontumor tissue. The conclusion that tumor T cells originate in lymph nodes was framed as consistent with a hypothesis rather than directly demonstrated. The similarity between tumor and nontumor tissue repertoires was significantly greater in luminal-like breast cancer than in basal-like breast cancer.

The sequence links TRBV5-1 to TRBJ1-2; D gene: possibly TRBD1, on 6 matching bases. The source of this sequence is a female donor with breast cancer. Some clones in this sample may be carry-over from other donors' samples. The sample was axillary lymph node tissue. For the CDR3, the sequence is CASSLEGGGYTF. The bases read TGCGCCAGCAGCTTGGAAGGGGGGGGCTACACCTTC.